This T cell receptor (beta chain) was documented in a study of blood T cell repertoires in COVID-19. TCRdb's table, derived via immunoSEQ multiplex PCR, lists solely in-frame clones and lacks some. The repertoire includes over 150,000 clones, around 86% of them detected once, and 2.5% to 3% sits in the top ten. Germline values: CDR1 SGHVS, CDR2 FNYEAQ. The CDR3 runs 18 residues. Unmatched junction bases numbered 16, after V lost 2 bases and J lost 4 bases. The TCR comes from a woman at least 80 years old with COVID-19, enrolled during active disease. The V and J genes are TRBV7-6 and TRBJ1-1; 7 bases line up with TRBD1. The material sequenced was peripheral blood. The CDR3 DNA reads as TGTGCCAGCAGCTTAAGAGGACGGGGACAGCTGTTGGGCACTGAAGCTTTCTTT. It encodes CASSLRGRGQLLGTEAFF. The full variable domain, in which reference TRBV7-6 and TRBJ1-1 provide the parts outside the CDR3, is GAGVSQSPRYKVTKRGQDVALRCDPISGHVSLYWYRQALGQGPEFLTYFNYEAQQDKSGLPNDRFSAERPEGSISTLTIQRTEQRDSAMYRCASSLRGRGQLLGTEAFFGQGTRLTVV.